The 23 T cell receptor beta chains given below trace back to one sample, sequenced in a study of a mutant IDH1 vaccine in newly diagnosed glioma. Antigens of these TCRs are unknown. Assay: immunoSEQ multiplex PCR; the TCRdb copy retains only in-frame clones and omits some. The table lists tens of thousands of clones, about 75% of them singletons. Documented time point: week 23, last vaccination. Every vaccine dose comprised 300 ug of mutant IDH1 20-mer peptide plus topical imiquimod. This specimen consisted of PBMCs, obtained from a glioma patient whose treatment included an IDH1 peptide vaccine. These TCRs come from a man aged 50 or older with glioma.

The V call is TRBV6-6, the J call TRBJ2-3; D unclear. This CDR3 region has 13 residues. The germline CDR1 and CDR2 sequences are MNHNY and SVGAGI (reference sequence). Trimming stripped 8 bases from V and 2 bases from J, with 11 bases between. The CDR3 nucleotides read TGTGCCAGCCAAGTCGCCTTCACAGATACGCAGTATTTT. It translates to CASQVAFTDTQYF.

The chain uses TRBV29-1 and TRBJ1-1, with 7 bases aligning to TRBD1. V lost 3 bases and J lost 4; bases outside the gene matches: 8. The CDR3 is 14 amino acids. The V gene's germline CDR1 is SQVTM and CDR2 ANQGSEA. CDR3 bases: TGCAGCGTTGAGGAACAGGGGATAAGCACTGAAGCTTTCTTT. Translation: CSVEEQGISTEAFF. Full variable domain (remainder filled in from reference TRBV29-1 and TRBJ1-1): SAVISQKPSRDICQRGTSLTIQCQVDSQVTMMFWYRQQPGQSLTLIATANQGSEATYESGFVIDKFPISRPNLTFSTLTVSNMSPEDSSIYLCSVEEQGISTEAFFGQGTRLTVV.

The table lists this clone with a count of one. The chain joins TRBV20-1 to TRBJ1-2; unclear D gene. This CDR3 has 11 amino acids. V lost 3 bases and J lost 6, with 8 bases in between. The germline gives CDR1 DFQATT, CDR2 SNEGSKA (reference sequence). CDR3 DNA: TGCAGTGCTAGGACTGACAATGGCTACACCTTC. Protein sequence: CSARTDNGYTF.

This CDR3 is CASKWASTDTQYF. The CDR3 DNA sequence: TGTGCCAGTAAGTGGGCTAGCACAGATACGCAGTATTTT. This chain links TRBV19 with TRBJ2-3; D not certain. Trimming took off 7 bases at V and 0 bases at J, with 8 bases between the two ends. The CDR3 runs 13 residues. Germline V gene lookup returns CDR1 LNHDA and CDR2 SQIVND (reference sequence).

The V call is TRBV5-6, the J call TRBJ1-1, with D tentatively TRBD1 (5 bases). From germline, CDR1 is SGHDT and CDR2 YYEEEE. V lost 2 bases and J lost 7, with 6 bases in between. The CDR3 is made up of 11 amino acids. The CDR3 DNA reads TGTGCCAGCAGCTTTGACAGTGAAGCTTTCTTT. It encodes CASSFDSEAFF.

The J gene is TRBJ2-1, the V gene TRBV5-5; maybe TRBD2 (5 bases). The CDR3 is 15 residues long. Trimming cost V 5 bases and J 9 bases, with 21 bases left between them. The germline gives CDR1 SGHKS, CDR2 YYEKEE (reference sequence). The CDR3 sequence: CASRPIEGGPTEQFF. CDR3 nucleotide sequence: TGTGCCAGCAGGCCCATTGAGGGTGGCCCTACTGAGCAGTTCTTC.

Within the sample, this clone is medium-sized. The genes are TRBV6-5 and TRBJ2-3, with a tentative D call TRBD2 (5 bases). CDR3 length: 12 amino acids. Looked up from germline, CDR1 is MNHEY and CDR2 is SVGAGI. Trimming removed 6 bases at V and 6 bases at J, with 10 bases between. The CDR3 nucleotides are TGTGCCAGCAGCCAGGACTGGGATACGCAGTATTTT. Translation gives CASSQDWDTQYF.

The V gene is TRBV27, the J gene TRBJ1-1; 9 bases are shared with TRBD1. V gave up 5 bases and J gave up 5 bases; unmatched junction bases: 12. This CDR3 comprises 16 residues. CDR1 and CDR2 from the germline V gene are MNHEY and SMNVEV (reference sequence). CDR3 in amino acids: CASSPDRGIKGTEAFF. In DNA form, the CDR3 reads TGTGCCAGCAGTCCTGACAGGGGGATTAAGGGGACTGAAGCTTTCTTT.

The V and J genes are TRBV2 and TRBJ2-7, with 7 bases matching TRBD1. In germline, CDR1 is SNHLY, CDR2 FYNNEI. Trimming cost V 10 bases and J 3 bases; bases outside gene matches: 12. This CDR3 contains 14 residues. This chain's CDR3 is CANSRGAGGYEQYF. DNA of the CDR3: TGTGCCAATTCAAGAGGGGCAGGGGGCTACGAGCAGTACTTC.

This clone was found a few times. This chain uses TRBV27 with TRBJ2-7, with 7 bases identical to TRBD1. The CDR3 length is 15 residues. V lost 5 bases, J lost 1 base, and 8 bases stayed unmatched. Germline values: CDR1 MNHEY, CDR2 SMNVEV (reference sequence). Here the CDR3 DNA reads TGTGCCAGCAGTCCCTCCCCAGGGGGATCCTACGAGCAGTACTTC. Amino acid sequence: CASSPSPGGSYEQYF.

CDR3 DNA sequence: TGCAGCGTTCAGGGGGCGGCGAACACTGAAGCTTTCTTT. It codes for CSVQGAANTEAFF. The genes are TRBV29-1 and TRBJ1-1; 8 bases are shared with TRBD1. Unmatched junction bases numbered 3, after V lost 5 bases and J lost 1 base. This CDR3 spans 13 amino acids. Germline-derived CDR1 and CDR2 are SQVTM and ANQGSEA.

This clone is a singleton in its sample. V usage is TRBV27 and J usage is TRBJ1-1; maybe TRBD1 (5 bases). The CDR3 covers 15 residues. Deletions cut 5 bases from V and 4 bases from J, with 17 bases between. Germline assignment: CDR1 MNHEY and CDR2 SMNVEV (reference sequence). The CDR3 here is CASSAWGTPITEAFF. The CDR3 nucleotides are TGTGCCAGCAGTGCTTGGGGGACCCCGATCACTGAAGCTTTCTTT.

CDR3 region: CASRSNVGGGYTF. CDR3 coding DNA: TGTGCCAGCAGATCTAATGTGGGGGGCGGCTACACCTTC. The rearrangement uses TRBV7-8 and TRBJ1-2; D is perhaps TRBD1 (6 bases). Looked up from germline, CDR1 is SGHVS and CDR2 is FQNEAQ. The CDR3 length is 13 residues. Trimming pared 6 bases from V and 8 bases from J, leaving 16 bases between.

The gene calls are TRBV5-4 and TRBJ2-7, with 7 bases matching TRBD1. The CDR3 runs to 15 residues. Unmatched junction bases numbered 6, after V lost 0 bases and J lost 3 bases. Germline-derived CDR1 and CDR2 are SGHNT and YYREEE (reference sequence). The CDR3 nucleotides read TGTGCCAGCAGCTTGGTGACAGGGAAATACTACGAGCAGTACTTC. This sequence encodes CASSLVTGKYYEQYF. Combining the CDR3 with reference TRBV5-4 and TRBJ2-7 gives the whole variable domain ETGVTQSPTHLIKTRGQQVTLRCSSQSGHNTVSWYQQALGQGPQFIFQYYREEENGRGNFPPRFSGLQFPNYSSELNVNALELDDSALYLCASSLVTGKYYEQYFGPGTRLTVT.

CDR3 residues: CASSYSPGQPVGQYF. The DNA for the CDR3 is TGTGCCAGCAGTTACTCTCCGGGACAGCCAGTGGGGCAGTACTTC. V usage is TRBV6-5 and J usage is TRBJ2-7; 7 positions match TRBD1. V dropped 0 bases and J dropped 9; count of bases not matched to a gene: 11. The length of the CDR3 is 15 residues. Germline values: CDR1 MNHEY, CDR2 SVGAGI.

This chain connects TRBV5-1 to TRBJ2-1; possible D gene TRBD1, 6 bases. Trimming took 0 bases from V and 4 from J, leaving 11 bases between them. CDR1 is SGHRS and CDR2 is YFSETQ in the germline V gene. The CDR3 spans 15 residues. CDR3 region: CASSLVGHDYNEQFF. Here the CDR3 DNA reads TGCGCCAGCAGCTTGGTGGGACATGATTACAATGAGCAGTTCTTC.

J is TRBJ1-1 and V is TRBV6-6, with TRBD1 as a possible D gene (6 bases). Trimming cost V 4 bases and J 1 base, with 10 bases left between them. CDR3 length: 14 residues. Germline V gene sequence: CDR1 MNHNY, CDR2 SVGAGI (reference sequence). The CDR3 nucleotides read TGTGCCAGCAGTTGGAAGGGGGGGAACACTGAAGCTTTCTTT. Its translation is CASSWKGGNTEAFF.

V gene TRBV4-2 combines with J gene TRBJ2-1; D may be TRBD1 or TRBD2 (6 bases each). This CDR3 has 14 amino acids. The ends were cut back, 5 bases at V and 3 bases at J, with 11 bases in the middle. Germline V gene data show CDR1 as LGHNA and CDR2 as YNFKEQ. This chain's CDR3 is CASSYGGLYNEQFF. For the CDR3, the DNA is TGTGCCAGCAGCTACGGGGGCCTCTACAATGAGCAGTTCTTC.

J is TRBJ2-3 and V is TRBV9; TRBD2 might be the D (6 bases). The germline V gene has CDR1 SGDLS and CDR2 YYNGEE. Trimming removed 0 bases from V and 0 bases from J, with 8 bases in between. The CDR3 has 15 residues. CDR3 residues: CASSVAGVSTDTQYF. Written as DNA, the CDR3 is TGTGCCAGCAGCGTAGCGGGGGTTAGCACAGATACGCAGTATTTT.

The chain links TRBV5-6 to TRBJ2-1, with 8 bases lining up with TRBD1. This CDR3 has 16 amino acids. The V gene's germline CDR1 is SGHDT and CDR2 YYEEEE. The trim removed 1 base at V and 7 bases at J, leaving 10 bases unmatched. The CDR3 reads CASSLYRTGKLNEQFF. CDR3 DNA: TGTGCCAGCAGCTTGTATAGGACAGGGAAGTTAAATGAGCAGTTCTTC. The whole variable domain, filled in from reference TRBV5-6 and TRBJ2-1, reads DAGVTQSPTHLIKTRGQQVTLRCSPKSGHDTVSWYQQALGQGPQFIFQYYEEEERQRGNFPDRFSGHQFPNYSSELNVNALLLGDSALYLCASSLYRTGKLNEQFFGPGTRLTVL.

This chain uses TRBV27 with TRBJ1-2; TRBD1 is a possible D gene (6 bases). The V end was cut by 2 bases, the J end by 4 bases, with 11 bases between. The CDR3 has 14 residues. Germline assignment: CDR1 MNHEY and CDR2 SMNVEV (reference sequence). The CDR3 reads CASSLSRQVYGYTF. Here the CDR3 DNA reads TGTGCCAGCAGTTTAAGTAGACAGGTCTATGGCTACACCTTC.

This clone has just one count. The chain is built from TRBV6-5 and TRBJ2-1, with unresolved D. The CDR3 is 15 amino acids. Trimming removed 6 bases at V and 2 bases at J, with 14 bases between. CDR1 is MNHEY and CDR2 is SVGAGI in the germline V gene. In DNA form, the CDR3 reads TGTGCCAGCAGCCTGACTGAAAACACCTACAATGAGCAGTTCTTC. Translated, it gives CASSLTENTYNEQFF.

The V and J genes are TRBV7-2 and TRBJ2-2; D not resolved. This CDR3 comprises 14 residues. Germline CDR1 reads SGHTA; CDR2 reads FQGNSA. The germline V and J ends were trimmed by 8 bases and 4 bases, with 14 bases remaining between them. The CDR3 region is CASSPSLSTGELFF. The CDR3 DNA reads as TGTGCCAGCTCGCCCTCCCTCTCCACCGGGGAGCTGTTTTTT.